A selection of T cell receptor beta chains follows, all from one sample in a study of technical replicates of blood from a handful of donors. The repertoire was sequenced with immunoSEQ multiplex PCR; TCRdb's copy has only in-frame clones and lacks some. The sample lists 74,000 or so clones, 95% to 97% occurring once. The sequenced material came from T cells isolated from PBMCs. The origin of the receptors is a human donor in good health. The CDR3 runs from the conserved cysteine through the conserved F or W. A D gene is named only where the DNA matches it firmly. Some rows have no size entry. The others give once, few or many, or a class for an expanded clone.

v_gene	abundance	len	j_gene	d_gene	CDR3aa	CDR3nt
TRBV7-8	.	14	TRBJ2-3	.	CASSSLTGTDTQYF	TGTGCCAGCAGCTCGTTAACAGGGACAGATACGCAGTATTTT
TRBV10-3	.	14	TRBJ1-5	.	CAISPAGANQPQHF	TGTGCCATCAGTCCAGCAGGCGCTAATCAGCCCCAGCATTTT
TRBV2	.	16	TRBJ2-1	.	CASSDYSRITYNEQFF	TGTGCCAGCAGTGATTATAGCAGAATAACTTACAATGAGCAGTTCTTC
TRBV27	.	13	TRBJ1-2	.	CASSLHSGVGYTF	TGTGCCAGCAGTTTACATTCGGGGGTAGGCTACACCTTC
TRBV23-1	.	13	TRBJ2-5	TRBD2	CASSFPGGETQYF	TGCGCCAGCAGTTTCCCGGGAGGAGAGACCCAGTACTTC
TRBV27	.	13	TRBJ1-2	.	CASSLSSGYGYTF	TGTGCCAGCAGTTTATCCTCGGGTTATGGCTACACCTTC
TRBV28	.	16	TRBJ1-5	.	CASRGGVFRSNQPQHF	TGTGCCAGCAGGGGGGGAGTTTTCCGTAGCAATCAGCCCCAGCATTTT
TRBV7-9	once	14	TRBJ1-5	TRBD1	CASSSGQVYQPQHF	TGTGCCAGCAGTTCCGGACAGGTATATCAGCCCCAGCATTTT
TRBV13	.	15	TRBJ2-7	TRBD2	CASSWGLAGGYEQYF	TGTGCCAGCAGCTGGGGACTAGCGGGAGGGTACGAGCAGTACTTC
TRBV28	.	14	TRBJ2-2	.	CASSPLMNTGELFF	TGTGCCAGCAGTCCACTTATGAACACCGGGGAGCTGTTTTTT
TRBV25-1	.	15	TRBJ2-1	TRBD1	CASSEAGTGRNEQFF	TGTGCCAGCAGTGAAGCGGGGACAGGGAGGAATGAGCAGTTCTTC
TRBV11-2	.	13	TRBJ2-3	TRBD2	CASSRASGRTQYF	TGTGCCAGCAGCCGAGCTAGCGGGAGAACGCAGTATTTT
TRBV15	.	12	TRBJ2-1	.	CATSRGDNEQFF	TGTGCCACCAGCAGAGGCGACAATGAGCAGTTCTTC
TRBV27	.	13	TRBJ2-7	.	CASSNRLTYEQYF	TGTGCCAGCAGTAACCGACTAACCTACGAGCAGTACTTC
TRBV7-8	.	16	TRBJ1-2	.	CASSPTLGGLNYGYTF	TGTGCCAGCAGCCCAACACTCGGGGGGTTGAACTATGGCTACACCTTC
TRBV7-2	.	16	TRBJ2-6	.	CASSLGSGAGANVLTF	TGTGCCAGCAGCCTAGGGTCCGGTGCCGGGGCCAACGTCCTGACTTTC
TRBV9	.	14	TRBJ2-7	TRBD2	CASSGGGRSVEQYF	TGTGCCAGCAGCGGAGGCGGGAGGTCTGTCGAGCAGTACTTC
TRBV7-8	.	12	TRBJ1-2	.	CASSLDSYGYTF	TGTGCCAGCAGCCTAGACAGCTATGGCTACACCTTC
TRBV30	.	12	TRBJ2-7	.	CAWSVGSGEQYF	TGTGCCTGGAGTGTGGGGAGCGGCGAGCAGTACTTC
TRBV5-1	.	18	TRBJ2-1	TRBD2	CASSLVEDPSGSHNEQFF	TGCGCCAGCAGCTTGGTAGAGGACCCTAGCGGTTCCCATAATGAGCAGTTCTTC
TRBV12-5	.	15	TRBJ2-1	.	CASGQGSAYYNEQFF	TGTGCTAGTGGTCAGGGGAGCGCCTACTACAATGAGCAGTTCTTC
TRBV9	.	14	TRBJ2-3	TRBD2	CASSVGEGVDTQYF	TGTGCCAGCAGCGTAGGGGAGGGAGTAGATACGCAGTATTTT
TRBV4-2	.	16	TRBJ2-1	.	CASSQDRGGVWNEQFF	TGTGCCAGCAGCCAAGACAGAGGGGGGGTGTGGAATGAGCAGTTCTTC
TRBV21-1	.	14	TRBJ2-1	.	CASSRWRLNNEQFF	TGTGCCAGCAGCAGATGGAGACTTAACAATGAGCAGTTCTTC
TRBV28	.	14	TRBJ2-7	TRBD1	CASRNGDSSYEQYF	TGTGCCAGCAGAAATGGGGACAGCTCCTACGAGCAGTACTTC
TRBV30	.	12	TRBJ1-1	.	CAWTGLNTEAFF	TGTGCCTGGACGGGATTGAACACTGAAGCTTTCTTT
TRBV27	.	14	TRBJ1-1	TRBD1	CASRADRGYTEAFF	TGTGCCAGCAGAGCCGACAGGGGCTACACTGAAGCTTTCTTT
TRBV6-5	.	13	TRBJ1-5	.	CASSYRQGEPQHF	TGTGCCAGCAGTTACCGGCAGGGCGAGCCCCAGCATTTT
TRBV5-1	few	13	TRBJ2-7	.	CASSFGGPYEQYF	TGCGCCAGCAGCTTCGGCGGCCCCTACGAGCAGTACTTC
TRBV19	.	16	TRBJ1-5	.	CASSIKELYSNQPQHF	TGTGCCAGTAGTATTAAAGAGCTTTATAGCAATCAGCCCCAGCATTTT
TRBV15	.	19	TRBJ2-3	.	CATSRGSPIGRGWTDTQYF	TGTGCCACCAGCAGAGGGTCCCCTATCGGTAGGGGTTGGACAGATACGCAGTATTTT
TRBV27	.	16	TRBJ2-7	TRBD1	CASRVSWDRGGSEQYF	TGTGCCAGCAGAGTATCTTGGGACAGGGGGGGAAGCGAGCAGTACTTC
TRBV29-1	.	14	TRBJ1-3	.	CSVGSAGAGNTIYF	TGCAGCGTTGGGAGTGCAGGGGCGGGAAACACCATATATTTT
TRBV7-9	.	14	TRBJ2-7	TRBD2	CASSRREQVDEQYF	TGTGCCAGCAGTAGGCGGGAGCAGGTCGACGAGCAGTACTTC
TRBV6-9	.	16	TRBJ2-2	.	CASTLGDGRNTGELFF	TGTGCCAGCACCCTCGGAGACGGGAGGAACACCGGGGAGCTGTTTTTT
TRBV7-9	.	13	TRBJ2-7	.	CASSLDVTYEQYF	TGTGCCAGCAGCTTAGACGTGACTTACGAGCAGTACTTC
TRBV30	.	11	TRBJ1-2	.	CAWRPQWGYTF	TGTGCCTGGAGACCTCAGTGGGGCTACACCTTC
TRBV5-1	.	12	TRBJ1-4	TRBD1	CASRGQEEKLFF	TGCGCCAGCAGGGGACAGGAAGAAAAACTGTTTTTT
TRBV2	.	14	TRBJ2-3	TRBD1	CASRDRVSTDTQYF	TGTGCCAGCAGGGACAGGGTGAGCACAGATACGCAGTATTTT
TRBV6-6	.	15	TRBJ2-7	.	CASSYSFGETYEQYF	TGTGCCAGCAGTTACAGTTTTGGGGAGACCTACGAGCAGTACTTC
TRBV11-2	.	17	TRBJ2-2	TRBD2	CASSLGSGRIRVGELFF	TGTGCCAGCAGCTTAGGGAGCGGGAGGATTAGGGTCGGGGAGCTGTTTTTT
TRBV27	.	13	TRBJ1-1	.	CASSLTVRDEAFF	TGTGCCAGCAGTTTAACTGTCAGGGATGAAGCTTTCTTT
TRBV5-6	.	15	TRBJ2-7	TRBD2	CASSLGLAGNYEQYF	TGTGCCAGCAGCCTTGGACTAGCGGGGAATTACGAGCAGTACTTC
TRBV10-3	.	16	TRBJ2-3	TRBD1	CAISGPGQGSTDTQYF	TGTGCCATCAGTGGCCCGGGACAGGGGAGCACAGATACGCAGTATTTT
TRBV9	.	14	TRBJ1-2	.	CASSVVAGSYGYTF	TGTGCCAGCAGCGTAGTGGCAGGGTCCTATGGCTACACCTTC
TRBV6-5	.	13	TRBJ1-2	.	CASSYFGGLGYTF	TGTGCCAGCAGTTACTTCGGGGGGCTTGGCTACACCTTC
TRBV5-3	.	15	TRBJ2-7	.	CARSLRRKHPYEQYF	TGTGCCAGAAGCCTACGGAGAAAACACCCCTACGAGCAGTACTTC
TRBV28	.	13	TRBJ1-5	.	CASRPRLRWPQHF	TGTGCCAGCAGGCCACGGTTGAGATGGCCCCAGCATTTT
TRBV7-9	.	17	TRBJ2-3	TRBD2	CASSQDVAGGSTDTQYF	TGTGCCAGCAGCCAGGATGTAGCGGGAGGTTCAACAGATACGCAGTATTTT
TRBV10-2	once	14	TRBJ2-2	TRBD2	CASKGGKDTGELFF	TGCGCCAGCAAGGGAGGGAAGGACACCGGGGAGCTGTTTTTT
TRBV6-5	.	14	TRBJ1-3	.	CASRGHRVGNTIYF	TGTGCCAGCAGAGGCCACAGGGTAGGGAACACCATATATTTT
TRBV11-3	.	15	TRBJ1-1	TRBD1	CASSRDRGSSVEAFF	TGTGCCAGCAGCCGAGACAGGGGTAGTTCTGTTGAAGCTTTCTTT
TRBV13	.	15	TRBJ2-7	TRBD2	CASSLSPGGAYEQYF	TGTGCCAGCAGCTTATCCCCGGGGGGGGCCTACGAGCAGTACTTC